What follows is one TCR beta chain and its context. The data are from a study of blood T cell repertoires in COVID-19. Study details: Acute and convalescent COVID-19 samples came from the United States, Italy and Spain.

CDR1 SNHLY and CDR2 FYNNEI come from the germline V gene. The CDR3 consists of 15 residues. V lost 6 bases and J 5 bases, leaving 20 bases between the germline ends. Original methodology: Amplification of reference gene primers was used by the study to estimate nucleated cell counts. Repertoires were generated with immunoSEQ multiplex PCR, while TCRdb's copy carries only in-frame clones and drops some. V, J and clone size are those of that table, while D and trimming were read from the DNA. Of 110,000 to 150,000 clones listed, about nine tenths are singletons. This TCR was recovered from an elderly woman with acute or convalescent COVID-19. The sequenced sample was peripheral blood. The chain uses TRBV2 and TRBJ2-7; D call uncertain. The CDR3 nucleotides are TGTGCCAGCAGCTCCCTGCAGAGGAACTTCGACGAGCAGTACTTC. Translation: CASSSLQRNFDEQYF.